This T cell receptor (beta chain) was profiled in a study of early T cells in non-severe SARS-CoV-2 infection. Study as a whole: Sequencing input comprised bulk RNA from unsorted whole blood; chain pairing was not available.

General study results and limits: VDJdb matches were skewed toward anti-spike CD8 T cell responses.

On this clonotype: Its antigen is not identified.

Individual cDNA molecules each received unique molecular identifiers attached to them. TCRdb called the 5' RACE reads again in MiXCR, with one record for every CDR3 protein. The sample records tens of thousands of distinct CDR3 sequences, around 12% being singletons. This sequence was found in an adult who was a healthcare worker with PCR-confirmed SARS-CoV-2 infection or an uninfected control (not recorded which). Sequencing was performed on whole blood, taken at baseline.

The CDR3 DNA is TGTGCCAGCAGTCCAGTAAAAGAGACCCAGTACTTC. This sequence encodes CASSPVKETQYF. The V gene is TRBV28, the J gene TRBJ2-5, with no clear D. CDR1 is MDHEN, CDR2 SYDVKM, per germline. This CDR3 contains 12 residues. V lost 5 bases, J lost 3 bases, and 7 bases lay in between. The full variable domain, with the rest looked up from reference TRBV28 and TRBJ2-5, is DVKVTQSSRYLVKRTGEKVFLECVQDMDHENMFWYRQDPGLGLRLIYFSYDVKMKEKGDIPEGYSVSREKKERFSLILESASTNQTSMYLCASSPVKETQYFGPGTRLLVL.